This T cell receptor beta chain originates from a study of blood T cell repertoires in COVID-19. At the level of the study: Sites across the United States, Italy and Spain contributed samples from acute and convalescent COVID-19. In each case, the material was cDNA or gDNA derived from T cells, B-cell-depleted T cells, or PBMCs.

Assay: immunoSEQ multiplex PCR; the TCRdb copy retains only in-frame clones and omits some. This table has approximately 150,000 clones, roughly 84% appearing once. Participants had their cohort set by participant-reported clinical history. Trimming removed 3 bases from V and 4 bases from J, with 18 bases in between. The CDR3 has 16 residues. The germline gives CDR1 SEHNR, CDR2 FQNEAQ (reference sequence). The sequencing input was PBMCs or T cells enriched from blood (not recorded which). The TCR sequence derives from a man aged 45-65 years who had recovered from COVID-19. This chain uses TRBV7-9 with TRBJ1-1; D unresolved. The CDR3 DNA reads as TGTGCCAGCAGCTTCCCCTTTGAAGGAAGGAGCACTGAAGCTTTCTTT. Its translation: CASSFPFEGRSTEAFF.